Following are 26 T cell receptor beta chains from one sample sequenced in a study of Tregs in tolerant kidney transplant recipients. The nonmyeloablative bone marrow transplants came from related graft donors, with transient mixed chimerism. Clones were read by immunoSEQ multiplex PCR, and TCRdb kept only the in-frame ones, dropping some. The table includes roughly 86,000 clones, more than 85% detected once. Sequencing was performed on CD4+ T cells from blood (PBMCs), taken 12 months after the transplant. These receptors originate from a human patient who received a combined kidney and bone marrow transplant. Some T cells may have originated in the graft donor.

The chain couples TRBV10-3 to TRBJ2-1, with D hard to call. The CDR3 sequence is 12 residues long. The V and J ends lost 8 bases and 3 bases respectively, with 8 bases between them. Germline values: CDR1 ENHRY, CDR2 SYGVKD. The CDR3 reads CAIWHDYNEQFF. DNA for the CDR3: TGTGCCATCTGGCACGACTACAATGAGCAGTTCTTC.

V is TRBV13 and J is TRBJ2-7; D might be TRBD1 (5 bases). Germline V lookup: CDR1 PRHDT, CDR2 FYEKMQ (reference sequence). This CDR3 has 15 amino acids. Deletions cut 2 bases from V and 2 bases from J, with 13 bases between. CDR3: CASSLIFRVPYEQYF. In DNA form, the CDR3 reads TGTGCCAGCAGCTTAATCTTCAGGGTGCCCTACGAGCAGTACTTC.

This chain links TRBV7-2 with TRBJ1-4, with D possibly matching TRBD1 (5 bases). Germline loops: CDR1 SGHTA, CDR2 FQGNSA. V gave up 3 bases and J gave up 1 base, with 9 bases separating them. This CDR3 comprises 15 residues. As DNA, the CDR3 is TGTGCCAGCAGCTTTTCGGGGGTAACTAATGAAAAACTGTTTTTT. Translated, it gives CASSFSGVTNEKLFF.

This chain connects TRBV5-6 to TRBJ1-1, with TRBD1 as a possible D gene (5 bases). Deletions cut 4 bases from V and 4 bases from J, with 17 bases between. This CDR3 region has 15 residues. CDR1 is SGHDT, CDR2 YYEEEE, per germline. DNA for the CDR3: TGTGCCAGCAGCCCCCTTTTCCAGGGAGGCACTGAAGCTTTCTTT. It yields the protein CASSPLFQGGTEAFF.

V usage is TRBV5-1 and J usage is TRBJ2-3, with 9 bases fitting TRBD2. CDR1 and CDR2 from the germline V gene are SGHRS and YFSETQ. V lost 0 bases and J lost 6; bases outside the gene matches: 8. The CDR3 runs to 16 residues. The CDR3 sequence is CASSLGLAGRGDTQYF. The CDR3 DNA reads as TGCGCCAGCAGCTTGGGGCTAGCGGGGAGGGGGGATACGCAGTATTTT.

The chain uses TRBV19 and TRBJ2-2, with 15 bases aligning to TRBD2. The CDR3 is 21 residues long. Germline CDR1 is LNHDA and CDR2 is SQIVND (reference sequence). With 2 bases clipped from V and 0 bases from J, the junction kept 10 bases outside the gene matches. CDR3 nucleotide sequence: TGTGCCAGTAGTATAATAAGGAGGACTAGCGGGAGGGCCTCGAACACCGGGGAGCTGTTTTTT. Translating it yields CASSIIRRTSGRASNTGELFF.

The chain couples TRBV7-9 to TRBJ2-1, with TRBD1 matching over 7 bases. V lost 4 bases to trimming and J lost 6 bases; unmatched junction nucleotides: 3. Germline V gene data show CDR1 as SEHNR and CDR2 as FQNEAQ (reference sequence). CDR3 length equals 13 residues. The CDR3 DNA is TGTGCCAGCAGCTCGTACAGGGGCAATGAGCAGTTCTTC. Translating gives CASSSYRGNEQFF.

The CDR3 DNA reads TGCGCCAGCAGCTTGGCCCGCAGGGGTTATGAAAAACTGTTTTTT. Translated, it gives CASSLARRGYEKLFF. The J gene is TRBJ1-4, the V gene TRBV5-1, with D perhaps matching TRBD1 (6 bases). Per the germline V gene, CDR1 is SGHRS and CDR2 is YFSETQ. The CDR3 has 15 residues. Trimming took off 0 bases at V and 6 bases at J, with 12 bases between the two ends.

In DNA, the CDR3 is TGTGCCACTTCACTAGCGGGAGGGGCCTACGAGCAGTACTTC. Amino acids: CATSLAGGAYEQYF. The chain couples TRBV19 to TRBJ2-7; 13 positions match TRBD2. Germline loops: CDR1 LNHDA, CDR2 SQIVND (reference sequence). V lost 10 bases and J lost 2; bases outside the gene matches: 5. This CDR3 has 14 residues.

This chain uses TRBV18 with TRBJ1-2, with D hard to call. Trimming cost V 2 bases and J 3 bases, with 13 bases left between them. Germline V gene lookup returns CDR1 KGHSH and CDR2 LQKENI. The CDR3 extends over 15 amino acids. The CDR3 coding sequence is TGTGCCAGCTCACCAGGAGGTGAGGGCCACTATGGCTACACCTTC. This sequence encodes CASSPGGEGHYGYTF.

In nucleotides, the CDR3 is TGTGCCAGCAGTGAAGCGCAGGAAATCGATGCGACAGATACGCAGTATTTT. Encoded protein: CASSEAQEIDATDTQYF. V gene TRBV2 combines with J gene TRBJ2-3; D uncertain. V was shortened by 0 bases and J by 3 bases, with 16 bases between the two germline ends. Germline lookup yields CDR1 SNHLY and CDR2 FYNNEI. This CDR3 contains 17 residues.

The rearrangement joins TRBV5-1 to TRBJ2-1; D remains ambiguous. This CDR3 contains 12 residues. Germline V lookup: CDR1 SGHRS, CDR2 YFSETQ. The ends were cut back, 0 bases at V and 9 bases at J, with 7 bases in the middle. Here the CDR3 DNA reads TGCGCCAGCAGCTTGGAAATCGGTGAGCAGTTCTTC. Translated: CASSLEIGEQFF.

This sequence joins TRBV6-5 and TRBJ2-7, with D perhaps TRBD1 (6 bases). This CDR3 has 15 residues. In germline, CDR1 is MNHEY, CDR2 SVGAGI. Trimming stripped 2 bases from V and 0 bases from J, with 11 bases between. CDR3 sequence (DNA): TGTGCCAGCAGTTACGCGCAGGGGAGCTCCTACGAGCAGTACTTC. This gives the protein CASSYAQGSSYEQYF.

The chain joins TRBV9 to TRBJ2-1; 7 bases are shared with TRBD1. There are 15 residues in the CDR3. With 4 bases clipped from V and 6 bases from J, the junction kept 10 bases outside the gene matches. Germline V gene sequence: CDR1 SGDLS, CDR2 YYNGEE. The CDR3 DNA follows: TGTGCCAGCAGCTTACCGGGACAGCCTTTCAATGAGCAGTTCTTC. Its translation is CASSLPGQPFNEQFF.

The CDR3: CASSLGTSGDTQYF. The CDR3 bases are TGTGCCAGCAGCTTAGGGACTAGCGGAGATACGCAGTATTTT. The chain employs TRBV7-3 and TRBJ2-3; 11 positions agree with TRBD2. The V segment lost 2 bases and the J segment 5 bases; nucleotides outside the gene matches: 0. The germline V gene has CDR1 SGHTA and CDR2 FQGTGA. CDR3 length: 14 amino acids.

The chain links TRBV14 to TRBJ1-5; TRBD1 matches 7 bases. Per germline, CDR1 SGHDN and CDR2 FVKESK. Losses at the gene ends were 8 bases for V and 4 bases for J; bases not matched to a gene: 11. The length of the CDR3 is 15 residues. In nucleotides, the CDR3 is TGTGCCAGCTCACAAAAGGACAGGCCTAATCAGCCCCAGCATTTT. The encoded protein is CASSQKDRPNQPQHF. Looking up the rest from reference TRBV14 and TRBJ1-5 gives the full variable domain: EAGVTQFPSHSVIEKGQTVTLRCDPISGHDNLYWYRRVMGKEIKFLLHFVKESKQDESGMPNNRFLAERTGGTYSTLKVQPAELEDSGVYFCASSQKDRPNQPQHFGDGTRLSIL.

The CDR3 is CASSKLAGGSNTGELFF. In DNA, the CDR3 is TGTGCCAGTAGCAAACTAGCGGGAGGCTCGAACACCGGGGAGCTGTTTTTT. This chain connects TRBV19 to TRBJ2-2; 12 bases align to TRBD2. The V gene end was trimmed by 6 bases and the J gene end by 0 bases; junction bases not matched to a gene: 5. The CDR3 has 17 residues. Germline loops: CDR1 LNHDA, CDR2 SQIVND (reference sequence).

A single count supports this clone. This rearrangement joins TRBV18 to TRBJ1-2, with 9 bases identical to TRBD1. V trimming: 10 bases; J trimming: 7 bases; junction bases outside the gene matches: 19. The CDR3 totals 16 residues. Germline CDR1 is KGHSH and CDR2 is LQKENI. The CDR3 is CATDNPMTGGKFGYTF. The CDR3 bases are TGTGCCACCGACAACCCCATGACAGGGGGGAAGTTTGGCTACACCTTC.

DNA of the CDR3: TGCGCCAGCAGCTTGGGGACTAGCGGGAACGCACGGGATACGCAGTATTTT. Its translation: CASSLGTSGNARDTQYF. The chain is built from TRBV5-1 and TRBJ2-3; 12 bases agree with TRBD2. V lost 0 bases, J lost 6 bases, and 8 bases stayed unmatched. The CDR3 length is 17 residues. CDR1 is SGHRS, CDR2 YFSETQ, per germline.

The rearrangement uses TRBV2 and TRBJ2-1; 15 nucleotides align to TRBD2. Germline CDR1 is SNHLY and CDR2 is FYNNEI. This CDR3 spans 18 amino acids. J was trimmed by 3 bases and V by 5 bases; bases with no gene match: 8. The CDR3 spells CASSPGLAGGQFYNEQFF. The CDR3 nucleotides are TGTGCCAGCAGTCCTGGACTAGCGGGGGGGCAGTTCTACAATGAGCAGTTCTTC.

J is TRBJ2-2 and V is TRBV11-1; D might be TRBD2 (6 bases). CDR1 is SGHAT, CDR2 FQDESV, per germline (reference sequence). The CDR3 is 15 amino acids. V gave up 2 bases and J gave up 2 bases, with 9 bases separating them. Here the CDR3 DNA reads TGTGCCAGCAGCTTAATAGCGGCAAACACCGGGGAGCTGTTTTTT. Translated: CASSLIAANTGELFF.

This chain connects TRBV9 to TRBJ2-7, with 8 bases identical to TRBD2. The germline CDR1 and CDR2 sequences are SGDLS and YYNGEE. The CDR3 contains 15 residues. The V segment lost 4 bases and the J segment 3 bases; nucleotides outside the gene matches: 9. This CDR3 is CASSPGLGSLYEQYF. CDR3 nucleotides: TGTGCCAGCAGCCCGGGACTAGGGAGCCTCTACGAGCAGTACTTC.

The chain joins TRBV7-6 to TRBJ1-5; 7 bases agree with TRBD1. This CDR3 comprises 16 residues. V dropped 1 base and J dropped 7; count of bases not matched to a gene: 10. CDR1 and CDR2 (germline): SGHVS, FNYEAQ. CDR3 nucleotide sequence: TGTGCCAGCAGCTTAGATAGGGGGCCATCTTCCCAGCCCCAGCATTTT. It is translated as CASSLDRGPSSQPQHF.

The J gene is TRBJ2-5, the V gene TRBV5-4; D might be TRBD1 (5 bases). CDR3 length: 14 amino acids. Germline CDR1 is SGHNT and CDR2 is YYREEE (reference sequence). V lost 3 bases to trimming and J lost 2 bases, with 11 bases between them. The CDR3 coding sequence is TGTGCCAGCAGCTATTACGACAGACAAGAGACCCAGTACTTC. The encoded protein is CASSYYDRQETQYF.

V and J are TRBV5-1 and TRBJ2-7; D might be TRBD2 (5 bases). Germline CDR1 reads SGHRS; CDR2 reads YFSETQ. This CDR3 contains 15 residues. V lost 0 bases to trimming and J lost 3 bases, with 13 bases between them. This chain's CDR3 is CASSLVTTEGYEQYF. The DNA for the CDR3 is TGCGCCAGCAGCTTGGTGACTACCGAGGGCTACGAGCAGTACTTC.

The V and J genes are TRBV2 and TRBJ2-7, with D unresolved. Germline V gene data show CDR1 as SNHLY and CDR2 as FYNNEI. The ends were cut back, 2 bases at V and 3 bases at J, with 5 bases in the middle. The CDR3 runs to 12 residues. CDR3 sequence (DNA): TGTGCCAGCAGTGAACAGAACTACGAGCAGTACTTC. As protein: CASSEQNYEQYF. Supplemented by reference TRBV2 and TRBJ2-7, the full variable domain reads EPEVTQTPSHQVTQMGQEVILRCVPISNHLYFYWYRQILGQKVEFLVSFYNNEISEKSEIFDDQFSVERPDGSNFTLKIRSTKLEDSAMYFCASSEQNYEQYFGPGTRLTVT.